The entry below gives a single T cell receptor beta chain sequence along with its context. This specimen comes from a study of Tregs in tolerant kidney transplant recipients. Related graft donors supplied nonmyeloablative bone marrow transplants, and mixed chimerism was transient. CDR3 size: 15 residues. V lost 5 bases to trimming and J lost 0 bases, with 16 bases between them. Germline V gives CDR1 SQVTM, CDR2 ANQGSEA. This table comes from immunoSEQ multiplex PCR, and its TCRdb copy is limited to in-frame clones, with some not included. The sample lists tens of thousands of clones; 90% to 95% were seen once.

The rearrangement uses TRBV29-1 and TRBJ1-1, with a tentative D call TRBD1 (5 bases). The sequence was obtained from a human patient who received a combined kidney and bone marrow transplant. Some T cells may arise from the graft donor. The sample was CD4+ T cells from blood (PBMCs), taken 12 months after the transplant. CDR3 in DNA: TGCAGCGTTTTAAGACGGGGGGTGCTGAACACTGAAGCTTTCTTT. Protein sequence: CSVLRRGVLNTEAFF. The whole variable domain, filled in from reference TRBV29-1 and TRBJ1-1, reads SAVISQKPSRDICQRGTSLTIQCQVDSQVTMMFWYRQQPGQSLTLIATANQGSEATYESGFVIDKFPISRPNLTFSTLTVSNMSPEDSSIYLCSVLRRGVLNTEAFFGQGTRLTVV.